The clone carrying this T cell receptor (beta chain) is a singleton in its sample. The data were obtained in a study of blood T cells in healthy people across ages. Then a second PCR, running roughly 7 to 11 cycles, was carried out with a sample-barcoded 5' primer and a J-beta primer mix. MiXCR, run by TCRdb on the 5' RACE reads, gives a single entry per CDR3 protein. The repertoire holds 780,000 or so distinct CDR3 sequences, about 48% seen once, with approximately 40% in the top ten. This clonotype was obtained from a man older than 75 in good health. The sample taken for sequencing was blood.

Written as DNA, the CDR3 is TGCAGTGCTAGAGAGGGGGGGAAGAATGAAAAACTGTTTTTT. Its translation: CSAREGGKNEKLFF. J is TRBJ1-4 and V is TRBV20-1, with D tentatively TRBD1 (5 bases). There are 14 residues in the CDR3. V lost 0 bases and J 5 bases, leaving 10 bases between the germline ends. Germline V gene lookup returns CDR1 DFQATT and CDR2 SNEGSKA (reference sequence).